This entry is about one T cell receptor (beta chain). Its antigen is not identified. The PCR contained 60 Vbeta and 13 Jbeta primers. Here immunoSEQ multiplex PCR was the method, and the copy in TCRdb shows in-frame clones only, minus some. The sample contains 140,000 or so clones, approximately 72% of which appear only once. The record originates from a study of cytomegalovirus exposure and HLA in healthy donors. Study outcomes and limitations: Later analysis reportedly placed an Asian-associated ancestry cluster below the roughly 700-donor mean in N-insertions. Within an earlier analysis, most TCR beta V segments proved productive either about 87% or about 30% of the time. A later analysis linked a missense DCLRE1C variant to TCR beta V- and J-gene trimming. There were around 160 TCR beta chains listed as cytomegalovirus-associated.

Germline V lookup: CDR1 MNHNY, CDR2 SVGAGI (reference sequence). V shed 5 bases and J shed 1 base, with 9 bases lying between them. The CDR3 length is 15 residues. The sequence came from a woman aged 55-69 years in good health and CMV-seronegative. The gene calls are TRBV6-6 and TRBJ2-6, with no clear D. Source material: PBMCs. The CDR3: CASSPPRSGANVLTF. CDR3 DNA: TGTGCCAGCAGTCCCCCCAGGTCTGGGGCCAACGTCCTGACTTTC.